This T cell receptor (beta chain) was sequenced for a study of T-cell reconstitution after alpha-beta-depleted transplantation in children. About this clonotype: What it binds is unknown.

CDR1 is MGHRA, CDR2 YSYEKL, per germline. The CDR3 covers 14 residues. Trimming removed 0 bases from V and 2 bases from J, with 5 bases in between. Unique molecular identifiers tagged the TCRbeta library. One entry per CDR3 protein, called by TCRdb with MiXCR from the PCR reads. The table lists 700,000 to 950,000 distinct CDR3 sequences, roughly 16% of them singletons. Study conclusions and caveats: Several hundred graft clones that had expanded were reportedly the source of alpha-beta T cells about two months after transplant.

The sequencing here drew on PBMCs, mostly from graft donor cells, taken 360 days after TCRalphabeta/CD19-depleted stem cell transplant. V usage is TRBV4-1 and J usage is TRBJ1-5, with D uncertain. The TCR originated in a male patient younger than 18 who had a stem cell transplant for acute lymphoblastic leukemia, so the T cells may come from the graft donor. The chain's CDR3 is CASSQDGGNQPQHF. The CDR3 nucleotides are TGCGCCAGCAGCCAAGATGGCGGCAATCAGCCCCAGCATTTT.